The entry that follows covers one TCR beta chain sequence. The data derive from a study of blood T cell repertoires in COVID-19. The CDR3 covers 14 residues. CDR1 and CDR2 from the germline V gene are LNHDA and SQIVND (reference sequence). Original processing methods: Reference gene primer amplification gave estimated nucleated cell counts. The assay was immunoSEQ multiplex PCR, and TCRdb's table has in-frame clones only and misses some. V, J and clone size reflect that table, while D and trimming were determined from the DNA. The sample has about 280,000 clones, over 75% seen once. Input material: peripheral blood. This sequence joins TRBV19 and TRBJ2-3, with TRBD2 identical over 14 bases. The TCR originated in a human donor in a cohort sampled during active COVID-19. The CDR3 DNA reads TGTGCGACCGGGACTAGCGGGAGTACAGATACGCAGTATTTT. Translating gives CATGTSGSTDTQYF. The entire variable domain, with the rest obtained from reference TRBV19 and TRBJ2-3, is as follows: DGGITQSPKYLFRKEGQNVTLSCEQNLNHDAMYWYRQDPGQGLRLIYYSQIVNDFQKGDIAEGYSVSREKKESFPLTVTSAQKNPTAFYLCATGTSGSTDTQYFGPGTRLTVL.